This TCR beta chain was captured in a study of blood T cell repertoires in COVID-19. Overall study: The cDNA or gDNA used as material had been derived from T cells, B-cell-depleted T cells, or PBMCs.

As originally analysed: Researchers report that nucleated cell counts were estimated from reference gene primer amplification. The repertoire was sequenced with immunoSEQ multiplex PCR; TCRdb's copy has only in-frame clones and lacks some. The V and J calls and clone size are taken from that table; D and trimming were inferred from the DNA. The data show about 200,000 clones, approximately 80% seen once. V lost 2 bases, J lost 5 bases, and 9 bases lay in between. The CDR3 has 13 amino acids. Germline CDR1 reads SGHVS; CDR2 reads FQNEAQ. This chain joins TRBV7-8 and TRBJ1-1, with unresolved D. The origin of this receptor is a man between 45 and 60 years old with active or convalescent COVID-19. Sequenced: peripheral blood. The CDR3 sequence: CASSLRSGTEAFF. Written as DNA, the CDR3 is TGTGCCAGCAGCTTACGGTCCGGGACTGAAGCTTTCTTT.